A selection of T cell receptor beta chains follows, all from one sample in a study of Ad26.COV2.S vaccination and SARS-CoV-2 variants. The repertoire was sequenced with immunoSEQ multiplex PCR; TCRdb's copy has only in-frame clones and lacks some. There are 400,000 to 450,000 clones in the sample; about 92% occur only once, and about 1.7% lies in the top ten. The starting material was peripheral blood, obtained in a trial of Ad26.COV2.S vaccine versus placebo. The receptor source for this set is a person aged 18-65 years who received the Ad26.COV2.S COVID-19 vaccine or a placebo. CDR3s include the opening cysteine and the closing phenylalanine or tryptophan. The D gene is left open where the match is weak. Where a row states a size, it is once, few, many or the class of an expanded clone; other rows omit it.

>TRBV7-9|NA|NA|TRBJ2-1
CASSLFVRGSYNEQFF
TGTGCCAGCAGCTTGTTTGTGCGGGGTTCCTACAATGAGCAGTTCTTC
>TRBV18|NA|NA|TRBJ1-3
CASSPTRELISGNTIYF
TGTGCCAGCTCACCAACCCGGGAACTAATCTCTGGAAACACCATATATTTT
>TRBV7-2|NA|NA|TRBJ1-2
CASSSMASEPLCGYTF
TGTGCCAGCAGCTCAATGGCGTCAGAACCACTTTGCGGCTACACCTTC
>TRBV19|TRBD2|few|TRBJ2-7
CASSTPDGGAYEQYF
TGTGCCAGTAGTACCCCAGACGGGGGGGCCTACGAGCAGTACTTC
>TRBV27|NA|NA|TRBJ2-7
CASEQGYEQYF
TGTGCCAGCGAGCAGGGCTACGAGCAGTACTTC
>TRBV12-3/TRBV12-4|TRBD1|NA|TRBJ1-4
CASSQGTAKLFF
TGTGCCAGCAGTCAGGGGACAGCAAAACTGTTTTTT
>TRBV24-1|NA|NA|TRBJ2-3
CATSATGGNTDTQYF
TGTGCCACCAGTGCCACTGGAGGCAACACAGATACGCAGTATTTT
>TRBV19|NA|NA|TRBJ2-3
CASQTSTSTDTQYF
TGTGCCAGCCAGACTAGTACTAGCACAGATACGCAGTATTTT
>TRBV7-2|TRBD2|NA|TRBJ2-7
CASSLVGGGWYEQYF
TGTGCCAGCAGCTTAGTTGGCGGGGGTTGGTACGAGCAGTACTTC
>TRBV19|NA|NA|TRBJ1-1
CASSPFTNTEAFF
TGTGCCAGTAGTCCTTTCACGAACACTGAAGCTTTCTTT
>TRBV11-2|TRBD1|NA|TRBJ1-2
CASSPSGTGANYGYTF
TGTGCCAGCAGCCCATCCGGGACAGGGGCCAACTATGGCTACACCTTC
>TRBV6-5|TRBD1|NA|TRBJ2-7
CASGQGASYEQYF
TGTGCCAGCGGACAGGGGGCGTCCTACGAGCAGTACTTC
>TRBV7-9|TRBD1|NA|TRBJ1-4
CASSLDRGGEKLFF
TGTGCCAGCAGCTTAGACAGGGGAGGGGAAAAACTGTTTTTT
>TRBV12-3/TRBV12-4|NA|NA|TRBJ2-1
CASSLSSYNEQFF
TGTGCCAGCAGTTTATCCTCCTACAATGAGCAGTTCTTC
>TRBV5-1|NA|few|TRBJ2-2
CASSLLGELFF
TGCGCCAGCAGCTTGTTGGGGGAGCTGTTTTTT
>TRBV9|NA|NA|TRBJ1-1
CASSVVTANTEAFF
TGTGCCAGCAGCGTCGTGACAGCGAACACTGAAGCTTTCTTT
>TRBV7-6|TRBD2|NA|TRBJ2-1
CASSLRYGTTNEQFF
TGTGCCAGCAGCTTACGTTACGGGACTACTAATGAGCAGTTCTTC
>TRBV7-9|TRBD2|NA|TRBJ2-5
CASSLGSGGAGTQYF
TGTGCCAGCAGCTTAGGGAGCGGGGGGGCCGGGACCCAGTACTTC
>TRBV14|NA|once|TRBJ1-6
CASSQANSPLHF
TGTGCCAGCAGCCAGGCTAATTCACCCCTCCACTTT
>TRBV6-5|TRBD1|once|TRBJ2-1
CASHGAGGRNEQFF
TGTGCCAGCCATGGGGCAGGGGGCCGCAATGAGCAGTTCTTC
>TRBV3-1/TRBV3-2|NA|once|TRBJ2-1
CASSHVNVQFF
TGTGCCAGCAGCCATGTTAATGTGCAGTTCTTC
>TRBV6-2/TRBV6-3|NA|NA|TRBJ2-1
CASSYWARKNNEQFF
TGTGCCAGCAGTTACTGGGCCAGAAAAAACAATGAGCAGTTCTTC
>TRBV12-3/TRBV12-4|NA|NA|TRBJ1-5
CASSLARGQPQHF
TGTGCCAGCAGTTTAGCGCGGGGTCAGCCCCAGCATTTT
>TRBV19|NA|once|TRBJ2-7
CASSIDGYEQYF
TGTGCCAGTAGTATAGACGGTTACGAGCAGTACTTC
>TRBV5-1|NA|once|TRBJ1-1
CASSLVGGTNTEAFF
TGCGCCAGCAGCTTGGTGGGGGGAACGAACACTGAAGCTTTCTTT
>TRBV28|NA|NA|TRBJ2-7
CASSLGGGGRHYEQYF
TGTGCCAGCAGTTTGGGCGGGGGCGGTCGGCACTACGAGCAGTACTTC
>TRBV9|NA|NA|TRBJ1-6
CASSVTWEGNSPLHF
TGTGCCAGCAGCGTAACCTGGGAAGGGAATTCACCCCTCCACTTT
>TRBV5-1|NA|NA|TRBJ1-1
CASSLGTTNTEAFF
TGCGCCAGCAGCTTAGGCACCACGAACACTGAAGCTTTCTTT